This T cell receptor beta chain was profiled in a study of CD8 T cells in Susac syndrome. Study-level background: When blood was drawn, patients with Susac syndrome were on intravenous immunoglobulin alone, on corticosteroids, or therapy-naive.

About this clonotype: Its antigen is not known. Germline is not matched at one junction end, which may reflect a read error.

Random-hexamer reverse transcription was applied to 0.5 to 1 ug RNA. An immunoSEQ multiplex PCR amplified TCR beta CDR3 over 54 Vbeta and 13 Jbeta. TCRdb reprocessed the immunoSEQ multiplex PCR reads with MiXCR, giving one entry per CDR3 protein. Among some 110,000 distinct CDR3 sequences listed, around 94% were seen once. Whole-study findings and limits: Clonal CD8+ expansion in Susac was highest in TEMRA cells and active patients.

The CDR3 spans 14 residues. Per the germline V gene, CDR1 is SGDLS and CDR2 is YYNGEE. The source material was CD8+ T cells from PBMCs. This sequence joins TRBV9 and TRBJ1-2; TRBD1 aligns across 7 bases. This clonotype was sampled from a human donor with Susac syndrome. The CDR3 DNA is TGTGCCAGCAGCCCAGGGGGGGGACGGAACTCAAGTGCCTTC. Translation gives CASSPGGGRNSSAF.